This is a list of T cell receptor beta chains from one sample in a study of T cells in Graves' hyperthyroidism and ophthalmopathy. TCRdb itself ran the multiplex PCR reads through MiXCR, one entry per CDR3 protein. The table includes about 340,000 distinct CDR3 sequences, under 25% detected once. Sequenced: blood. The source of these receptors is a woman aged 45-65 years with Graves' hyperthyroidism. Both conserved end residues are part of each CDR3. The D gene is left open where the match is weak. For some rows the clone size is stated as once, few or many, or as a class when expanded; others skip it.

j_call d_call clone_size v_call cdr3_aa cdr3_nt
TRBJ2-3 . many TRBV2 CASSEGPASTDTQYF TGTGCCAGCAGTGAAGGTCCAGCGAGCACAGATACGCAGTATTTT
TRBJ2-7 TRBD2 few TRBV6-1 CASRLLRGGEQYF TGTGCCAGCAGACTCCTCCGGGGGGGCGAGCAGTACTTC
TRBJ2-1 TRBD2 many TRBV5-1 CASSLGREGHEQFF TGCGCCAGCAGCTTGGGGCGGGAGGGTCATGAGCAGTTCTTC
TRBJ1-1 . few TRBV27 CASSLSAGLNTEAFF TGTGCCAGCAGTTTGTCCGCGGGGTTGAACACTGAAGCTTTCTTT
TRBJ2-5 . . TRBV7-3 CASSLNFDEETQYF TGTGCCAGCAGCTTAAATTTTGATGAGGAGACCCAGTACTTC
TRBJ1-1 TRBD1 once TRBV7-3 CASSSQGSSTEAFF TGTGCCAGCAGCTCACAGGGGAGTAGCACTGAAGCTTTCTTT
TRBJ1-1 . few TRBV7-9 CASSFLTDNEAFF TGTGCCAGCAGCTTCCTGACTGATAATGAAGCTTTCTTT
TRBJ1-5 . once TRBV30 CAWSFIGRAGQPQHF TGTGCCTGGAGTTTTATAGGGCGCGCGGGTCAGCCCCAGCATTTT
TRBJ2-7 . many TRBV28 CASSPGTPYEQYF TGTGCCAGCAGTCCCGGGACACCCTACGAGCAGTACTTC
TRBJ2-1 TRBD2 . TRBV20-1 CSARETSSWYNEQFF TGCAGTGCTAGAGAGACTAGCTCGTGGTACAATGAGCAGTTCTTC
TRBJ1-1 . many TRBV5-5 CASSLRSNTEAFF TGTGCCAGCAGCTTGCGGTCTAACACTGAAGCTTTCTTT
TRBJ1-6 TRBD1 . TRBV18 CASSPWTGKNSPLHF TGTGCCAGCTCACCCTGGACAGGGAAGAATTCACCCCTCCACTTT
TRBJ2-7 TRBD2 few TRBV25-1 CASSDPPLAGVVSYEQYF TGTGCCAGCAGTGATCCCCCACTAGCGGGTGTTGTGTCCTACGAGCAGTACTTC